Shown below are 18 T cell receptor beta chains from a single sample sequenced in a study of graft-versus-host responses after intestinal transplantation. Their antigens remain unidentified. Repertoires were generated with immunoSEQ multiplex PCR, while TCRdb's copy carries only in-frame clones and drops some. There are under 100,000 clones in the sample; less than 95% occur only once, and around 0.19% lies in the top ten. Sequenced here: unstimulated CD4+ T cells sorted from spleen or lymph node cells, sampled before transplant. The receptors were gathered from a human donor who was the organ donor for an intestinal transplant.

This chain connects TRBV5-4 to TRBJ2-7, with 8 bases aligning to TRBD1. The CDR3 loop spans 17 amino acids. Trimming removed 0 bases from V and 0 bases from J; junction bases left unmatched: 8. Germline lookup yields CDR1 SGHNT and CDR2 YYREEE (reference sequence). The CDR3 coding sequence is TGTGCCAGCAGCTTGGCCCAGGGGGCCGGTAGCTCCTACGAGCAGTACTTC. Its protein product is CASSLAQGAGSSYEQYF. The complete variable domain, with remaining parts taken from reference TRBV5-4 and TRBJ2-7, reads ETGVTQSPTHLIKTRGQQVTLRCSSQSGHNTVSWYQQALGQGPQFIFQYYREEENGRGNFPPRFSGLQFPNYSSELNVNALELDDSALYLCASSLAQGAGSSYEQYFGPGTRLTVT.

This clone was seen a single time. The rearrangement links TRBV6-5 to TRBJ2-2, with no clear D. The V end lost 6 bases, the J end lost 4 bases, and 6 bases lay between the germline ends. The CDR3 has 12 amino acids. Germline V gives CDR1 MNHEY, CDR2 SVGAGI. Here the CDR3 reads CASSRSTGELFF. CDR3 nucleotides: TGTGCCAGCAGCCGGAGCACCGGGGAGCTGTTTTTT.

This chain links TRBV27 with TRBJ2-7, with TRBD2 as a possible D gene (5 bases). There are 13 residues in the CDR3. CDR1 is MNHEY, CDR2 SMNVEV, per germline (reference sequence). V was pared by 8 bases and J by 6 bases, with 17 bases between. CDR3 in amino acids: CASPFYGSREQYF. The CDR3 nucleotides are TGTGCCAGCCCATTTTATGGGAGCCGCGAGCAGTACTTC.

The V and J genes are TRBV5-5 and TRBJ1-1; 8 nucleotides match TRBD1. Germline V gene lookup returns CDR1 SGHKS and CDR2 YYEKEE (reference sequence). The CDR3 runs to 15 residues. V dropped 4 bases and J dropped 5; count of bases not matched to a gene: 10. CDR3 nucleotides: TGTGCCAGCAGCCGGGGACAGGCATCAGGGACTGAAGCTTTCTTT. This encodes CASSRGQASGTEAFF.

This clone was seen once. CDR3 protein: CASSETVNSPLHF. The CDR3 DNA is TGTGCCAGCAGTGAGACAGTTAATTCACCCCTCCACTTT. The chain recombines TRBV6-4 with TRBJ1-6; D perhaps matches TRBD1 (5 bases). Germline V gives CDR1 MRHNA, CDR2 SNTAGT. This CDR3 has 13 amino acids. V lost 3 bases to trimming and J lost 6 bases, with 6 bases between them.

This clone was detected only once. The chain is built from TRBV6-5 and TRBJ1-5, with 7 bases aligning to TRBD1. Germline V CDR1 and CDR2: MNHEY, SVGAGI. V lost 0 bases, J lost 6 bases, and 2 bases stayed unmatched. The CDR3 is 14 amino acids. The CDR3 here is CASSYSSGGQPQHF. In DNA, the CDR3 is TGTGCCAGCAGTTACTCGTCAGGGGGTCAGCCCCAGCATTTT.

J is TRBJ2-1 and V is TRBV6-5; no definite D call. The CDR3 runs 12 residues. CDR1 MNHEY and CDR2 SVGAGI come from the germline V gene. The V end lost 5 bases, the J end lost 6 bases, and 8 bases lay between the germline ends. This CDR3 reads CASSAWGNEQFF. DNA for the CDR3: TGTGCCAGCAGTGCCTGGGGCAATGAGCAGTTCTTC.

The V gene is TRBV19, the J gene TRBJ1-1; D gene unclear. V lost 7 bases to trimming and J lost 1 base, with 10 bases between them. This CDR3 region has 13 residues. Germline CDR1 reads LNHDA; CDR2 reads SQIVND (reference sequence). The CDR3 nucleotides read TGTGCCAGTACCGGCAGTACGAACACTGAAGCTTTCTTT. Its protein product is CASTGSTNTEAFF.

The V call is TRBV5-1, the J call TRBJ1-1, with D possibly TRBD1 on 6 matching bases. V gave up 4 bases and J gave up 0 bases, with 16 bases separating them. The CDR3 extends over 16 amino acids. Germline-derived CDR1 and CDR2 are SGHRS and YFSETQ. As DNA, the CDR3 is TGCGCCAGCAGCCTTCGGGCGGGGGGCATGAACACTGAAGCTTTCTTT. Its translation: CASSLRAGGMNTEAFF.

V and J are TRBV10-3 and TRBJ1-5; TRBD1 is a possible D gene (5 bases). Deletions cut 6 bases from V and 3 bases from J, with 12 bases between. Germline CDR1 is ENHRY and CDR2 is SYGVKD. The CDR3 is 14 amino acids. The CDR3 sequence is CAIRGDGYNQPQHF. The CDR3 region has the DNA TGTGCCATCAGGGGGGACGGATACAATCAGCCCCAGCATTTT.

As DNA, the CDR3 is TGTGCCATCAGTGACCCGACGGGTTTCTTAAACACCATATATTTT. Amino acids: CAISDPTGFLNTIYF. The rearrangement uses TRBV10-3 and TRBJ1-3, with D unresolved. The CDR3 has 15 residues. Germline-derived CDR1 and CDR2 are ENHRY and SYGVKD. V was pared by 3 bases and J by 6 bases, with 15 bases between.

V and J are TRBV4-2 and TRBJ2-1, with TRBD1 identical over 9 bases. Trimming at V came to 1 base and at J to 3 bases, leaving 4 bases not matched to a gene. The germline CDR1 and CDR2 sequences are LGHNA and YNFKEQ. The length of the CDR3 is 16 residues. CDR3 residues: CASSQAGQGDYNEQFF. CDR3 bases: TGTGCCAGCAGCCAAGCGGGACAGGGAGACTACAATGAGCAGTTCTTC.

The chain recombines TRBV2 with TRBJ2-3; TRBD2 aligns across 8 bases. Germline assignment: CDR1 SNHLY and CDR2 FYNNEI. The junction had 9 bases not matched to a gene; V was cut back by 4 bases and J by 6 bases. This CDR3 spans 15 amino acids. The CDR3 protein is CASSVSGALLDTQYF. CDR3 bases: TGTGCCAGCAGTGTTAGCGGGGCCCTGCTCGATACGCAGTATTTT. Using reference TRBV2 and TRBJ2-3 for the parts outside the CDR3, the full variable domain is EPEVTQTPSHQVTQMGQEVILRCVPISNHLYFYWYRQILGQKVEFLVSFYNNEISEKSEIFDDQFSVERPDGSNFTLKIRSTKLEDSAMYFCASSVSGALLDTQYFGPGTRLTVL.

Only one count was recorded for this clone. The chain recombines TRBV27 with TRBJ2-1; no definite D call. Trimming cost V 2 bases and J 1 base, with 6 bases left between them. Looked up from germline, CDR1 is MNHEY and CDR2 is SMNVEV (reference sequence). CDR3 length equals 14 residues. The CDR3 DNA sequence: TGTGCCAGCAGTTTAGGTGGGTCCTACAATGAGCAGTTCTTC. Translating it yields CASSLGGSYNEQFF.

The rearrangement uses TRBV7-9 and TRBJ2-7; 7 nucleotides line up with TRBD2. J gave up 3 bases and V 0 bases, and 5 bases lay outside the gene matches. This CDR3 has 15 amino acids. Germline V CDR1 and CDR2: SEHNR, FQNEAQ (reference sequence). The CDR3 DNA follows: TGTGCCAGCAGCTTAGCACTGAGCGGGGTCTACGAGCAGTACTTC. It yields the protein CASSLALSGVYEQYF.

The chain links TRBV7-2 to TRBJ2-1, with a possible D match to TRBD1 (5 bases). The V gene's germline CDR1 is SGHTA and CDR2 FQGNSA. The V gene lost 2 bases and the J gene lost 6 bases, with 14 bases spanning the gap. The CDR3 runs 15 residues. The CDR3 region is CASSLQGLGANEQFF. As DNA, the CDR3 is TGTGCCAGCAGCTTACAGGGTTTAGGGGCCAATGAGCAGTTCTTC.

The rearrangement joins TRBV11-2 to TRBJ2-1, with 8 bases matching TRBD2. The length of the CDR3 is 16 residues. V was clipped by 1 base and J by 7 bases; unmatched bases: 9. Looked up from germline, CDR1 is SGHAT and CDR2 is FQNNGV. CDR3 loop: CASSLVTGGILNEQFF. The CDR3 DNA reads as TGTGCCAGCAGCTTAGTAACGGGGGGGATTCTTAATGAGCAGTTCTTC.

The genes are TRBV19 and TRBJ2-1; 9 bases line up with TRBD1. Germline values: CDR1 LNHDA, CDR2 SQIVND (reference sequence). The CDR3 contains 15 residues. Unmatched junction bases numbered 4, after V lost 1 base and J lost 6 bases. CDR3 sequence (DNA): TGTGCCAGTAGTATAGCGGGACAGGGCCCCAATGAGCAGTTCTTC. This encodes CASSIAGQGPNEQFF.